The 5 T cell receptor beta chains reported below all come from one sample, sequenced in a study of T cell changes during pregnancy in multiple sclerosis. The repertoire was sequenced with immunoSEQ multiplex PCR; TCRdb's copy has only in-frame clones and lacks some. The sample lists under 65,000 clones; approximately 93% were seen once. This sample comprised CD8+ T cells from peripheral blood mononuclear cells, obtained in the second trimester of pregnancy. These receptors all come from a female donor with multiple sclerosis, enrolled in a pregnancy study.

The V gene is TRBV15, the J gene TRBJ2-2, with 9 bases fitting TRBD2. V was clipped by 0 bases and J by 3 bases; unmatched bases: 5. Germline CDR1 reads LNHNV; CDR2 reads YYDKDF (reference sequence). The CDR3 runs 17 residues. The CDR3 loop is CATSRDGGGADTGELFF. DNA of the CDR3: TGTGCCACCAGCAGAGATGGCGGGGGGGCAGACACCGGGGAGCTGTTTTTT.

CDR3 in DNA: TGCGCCAGCACTAGGGGGCCGGCCGGGGACGAGCAGTACTTC. As protein: CASTRGPAGDEQYF. V is TRBV23-1 and J is TRBJ2-7; 7 nucleotides align to TRBD1. TRBV23-1 is an ORF for which the function is uncertain. This CDR3 region has 14 residues. Trimming removed 7 bases from V and 5 bases from J; junction bases left unmatched: 11.

The gene calls are TRBV27 and TRBJ2-3; 10 bases line up with TRBD2. The germline V gene encodes CDR1 MNHEY and CDR2 SMNVEV (reference sequence). Trimming removed 4 bases from V and 2 bases from J; junction bases left unmatched: 6. The CDR3 loop spans 16 amino acids. This CDR3 reads CASSYGTSALTDTQYF. CDR3 nucleotides: TGTGCCAGCAGTTACGGGACTAGCGCCCTCACAGATACGCAGTATTTT.

The rearrangement uses TRBV9 and TRBJ2-2, with TRBD2 as a possible D gene (6 bases). The CDR3 sequence is 13 residues long. The germline V gene encodes CDR1 SGDLS and CDR2 YYNGEE. Trimming stripped 3 bases from V and 5 bases from J, with 8 bases between. DNA of the CDR3: TGTGCCAGCAGCGCCCGGGGGACCGGGGAGCTGTTTTTT. Translation gives CASSARGTGELFF. Variable domain in full (rest from reference TRBV9 and TRBJ2-2): DSGVTQTPKHLITATGQRVTLRCSPRSGDLSVYWYQQSLDQGLQFLIQYYNGEERAKGNILERFSAQQFPDLHSELNLSSLELGDSALYFCASSARGTGELFFGEGSRLTVL.

The chain recombines TRBV7-9 with TRBJ2-2; 8 nucleotides match TRBD2. CDR1 is SEHNR and CDR2 is FQNEAQ in the germline V gene (reference sequence). There are 15 residues in the CDR3. V was pared by 4 bases and J by 5 bases, with 6 bases of the junction left unmatched. The CDR3 nucleotides read TGTGCCAGCAGCTCACCACCGGGGGGGACCGGGGAGCTGTTTTTT. This translates into CASSSPPGGTGELFF.